The 14 T cell receptor beta chains below all came from one sample that was sequenced in a study of response to subunit inactivated influenza vaccine. TCRdb re-analysed the RT-PCR reads in MiXCR, keeping a single row per CDR3 protein. The sample carries over 150,000 distinct CDR3 sequences, roughly an eighth recorded once. The sample consisted of CD8+ T cells sorted from PBMCs, taken more than 4 days after vaccination. The source of these receptors is a man between 45 and 60 years old who received an inactivated influenza vaccine.

This clonotype was observed at least ten times. The chain is built from TRBV12-3 or TRBV12-4 and TRBJ2-7; D call uncertain. This CDR3 comprises 14 residues. The germline V and J ends were trimmed by 5 bases and 1 base, with 12 bases remaining between them. The CDR3 DNA is TGTGCCAGCAGTCCCTCGGTGAGTTCCTACGAGCAGTACTTC. It encodes CASSPSVSSYEQYF.

In this sample, this clonotype turned up a few times. The J gene is TRBJ2-1, the V gene TRBV20-1, with 8 nucleotides matching TRBD1. Germline CDR1 reads DFQATT; CDR2 reads SNEGSKA (reference sequence). The junction had 2 bases not matched to a gene; V was cut back by 3 bases and J by 1 base. The CDR3 totals 14 residues. This CDR3 reads CSARGQESYNEQFF. CDR3 bases: TGCAGTGCTAGGGGACAGGAGTCCTACAATGAGCAGTTCTTC.

This clonotype was recorded many times. This chain joins TRBV12-3 or TRBV12-4 and TRBJ2-1, with 7 bases fitting TRBD2. The CDR3 sequence is 15 residues long. The J segment lost 7 bases and the V segment lost 0 bases, leaving 6 bases of the junction unmatched. The CDR3 region has the DNA TGTGCCAGCAGTTTAGCGGGAGGGCCTCGTAATGAGCAGTTCTTC. This codes for CASSLAGGPRNEQFF.

The chain joins TRBV12-3 or TRBV12-4 to TRBJ2-1; 7 nucleotides align to TRBD2. The CDR3 has 16 amino acids. V shed 6 bases, J shed 4 bases, and the junction held 12 bases outside the gene matches. In DNA form, the CDR3 reads TGTGCCAGCAGCAACCGGGTGACTAGCCCTTACAATGAGCAGTTCTTC. Residues: CASSNRVTSPYNEQFF.

The CDR3 sequence: CASSVGGPTEAFF. The CDR3 DNA is TGTGCCAGCAGCGTAGGAGGGCCCACTGAAGCTTTCTTT. This chain uses TRBV9 with TRBJ1-1; no firm D call. Trimming shortened V by 0 bases and J by 4 bases, and 7 bases separated the two germline ends. CDR1 SGDLS and CDR2 YYNGEE come from the germline V gene. The CDR3 runs 13 residues.

The V and J genes are TRBV7-9 and TRBJ2-4; D not resolved. The J call may be faulty, since TRBJ2-1 better matches the DNA end. CDR3 length: 14 amino acids. Germline V CDR1 and CDR2: SEHNR, FQNEAQ (reference sequence). Here the CDR3 reads CASSLGQAKNIQFF. The CDR3 DNA is TGTGCCAGCAGCTTAGGGCAGGCCAAAAACATTCAGTTCTTC.

This clonotype has a handful of counts. V gene TRBV12-3 or TRBV12-4 combines with J gene TRBJ2-1; 9 bases align to TRBD1. The CDR3 spans 14 residues. The junction had 8 bases not matched to a gene; V was cut back by 6 bases and J by 8 bases. The CDR3 bases are TGTGCCAGCAGCAACAGGGGGCCCGGGCATGAGCAGTTCTTC. Protein product: CASSNRGPGHEQFF.

This clonotype has ten or more counts. CDR3 coding DNA: TGTGCCAGCAGCCCCTCGGATCAGCCCCAGCATTTT. Protein product: CASSPSDQPQHF. The rearrangement joins TRBV12-3 or TRBV12-4 to TRBJ1-5; D unresolved. Deletions cut 6 bases from V and 5 bases from J, with 8 bases between. This CDR3 is 12 amino acids long.

The chain employs TRBV18 and TRBJ2-3, with 9 bases fitting TRBD1. Trimming cost V 0 bases and J 0 bases; bases outside gene matches: 4. The CDR3 is 17 residues long. Germline CDR1 and CDR2: KGHSH and LQKENI. The CDR3 loop reads CASSPPDGTGSTDTQYF. CDR3 bases: TGTGCCAGCTCACCACCAGACGGGACAGGGAGCACAGATACGCAGTATTTT.

The CDR3 region is CASSAATSGNYNEQFF. The CDR3 DNA sequence: TGTGCCAGCAGCGCCGCGACTAGCGGGAATTACAATGAGCAGTTCTTC. This chain links TRBV9 with TRBJ2-1; TRBD2 matches 11 bases. Per the germline V gene, CDR1 is SGDLS and CDR2 is YYNGEE. With 3 bases clipped from V and 4 bases from J, the junction kept 6 bases outside the gene matches. The length of the CDR3 is 16 residues.

Remarks on this clonotype: One end of the junction does not line up with germline, which may come from a read error. The chain joins TRBV30 to TRBJ2-2, with D maybe TRBD2 (6 bases). CDR1 and CDR2 from the germline V gene are GTSNPN and SVGIG (reference sequence). The CDR3 is made up of 13 amino acids. CDR3 nucleotides: TGTGCCCGGAGGGAGACTGGCACCGGGGAGCTGTTTTTT. Residues: CARRETGTGELFF.

The chain couples TRBV28 to TRBJ2-1; 8 positions agree with TRBD2. Trimming at V came to 4 bases and at J to 8 bases, leaving 10 bases not matched to a gene. CDR1 and CDR2 from the germline V gene are MDHEN and SYDVKM. The CDR3 length is 15 residues. DNA for the CDR3: TGTGCCAGCAGTTACGGGACTAGTAATGGTTATGAGCAGTTCTTC. Translation: CASSYGTSNGYEQFF.

This clonotype was observed a few times. The chain uses TRBV28 and TRBJ2-4; the match to TRBD2 covers 9 bases. J gave up 4 bases and V 5 bases, and 6 bases lay outside the gene matches. Germline CDR1 and CDR2: MDHEN and SYDVKM. The CDR3 is 15 residues long. The CDR3 spells CASSAFLAGKNIQYF. CDR3 DNA sequence: TGTGCCAGCAGTGCCTTCCTAGCGGGAAAAAACATTCAGTACTTC.

The J gene is TRBJ2-1, the V gene TRBV6-5, with 11 positions matching TRBD1. V shed 0 bases and J 10 bases; nucleotides not matched to a gene: 5. Germline V gene data show CDR1 as MNHEY and CDR2 as SVGAGI. CDR3 size: 15 residues. CDR3 nucleotides: TGTGCCAGCAGTTACTCCGGACAGGGGGCGTTCGAGCAGTTCTTC. Translating it yields CASSYSGQGAFEQFF.